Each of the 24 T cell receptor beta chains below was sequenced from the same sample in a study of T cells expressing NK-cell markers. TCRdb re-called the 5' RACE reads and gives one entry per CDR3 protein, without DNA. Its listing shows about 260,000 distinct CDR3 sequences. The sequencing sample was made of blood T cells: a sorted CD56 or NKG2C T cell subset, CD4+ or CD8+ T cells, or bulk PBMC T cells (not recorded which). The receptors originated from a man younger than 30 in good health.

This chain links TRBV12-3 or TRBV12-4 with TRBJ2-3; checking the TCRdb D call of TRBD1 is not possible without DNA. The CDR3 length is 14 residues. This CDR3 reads CASCDRAPPDTQYF.

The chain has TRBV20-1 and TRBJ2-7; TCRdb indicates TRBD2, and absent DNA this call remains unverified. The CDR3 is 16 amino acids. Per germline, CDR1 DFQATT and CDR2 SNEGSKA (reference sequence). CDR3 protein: CSARGGTSGTLYEQYF.

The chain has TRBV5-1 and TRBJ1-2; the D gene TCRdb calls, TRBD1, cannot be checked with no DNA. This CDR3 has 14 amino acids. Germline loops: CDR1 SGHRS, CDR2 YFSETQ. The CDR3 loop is CASSLNRDNYGYTF.

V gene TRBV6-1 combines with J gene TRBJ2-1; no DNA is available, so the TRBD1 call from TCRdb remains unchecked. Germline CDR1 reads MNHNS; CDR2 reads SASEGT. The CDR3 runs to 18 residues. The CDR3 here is CASSRTRANPDRANEQFF.

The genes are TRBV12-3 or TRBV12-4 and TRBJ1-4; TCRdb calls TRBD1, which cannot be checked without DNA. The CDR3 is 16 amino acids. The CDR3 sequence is CASISSGQGVDEKLFF.

The CDR3 sequence: CASTGLAYNEQFF. V gene TRBV6-2 or TRBV6-3 combines with J gene TRBJ2-1; TCRdb's assignment of TRBD2 cannot be checked, as there is no DNA. Germline loops: CDR1 MNHEY, CDR2 SVGEGT. The CDR3 extends over 13 amino acids.

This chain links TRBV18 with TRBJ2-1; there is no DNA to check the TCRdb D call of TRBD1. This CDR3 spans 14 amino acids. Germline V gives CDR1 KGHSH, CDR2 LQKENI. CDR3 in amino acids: CASSPWTDSNEQFF.

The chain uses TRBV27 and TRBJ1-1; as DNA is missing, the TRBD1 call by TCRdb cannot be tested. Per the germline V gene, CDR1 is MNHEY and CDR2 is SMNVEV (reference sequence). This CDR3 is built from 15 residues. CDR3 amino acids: CASSLGAPRGTEAFF.

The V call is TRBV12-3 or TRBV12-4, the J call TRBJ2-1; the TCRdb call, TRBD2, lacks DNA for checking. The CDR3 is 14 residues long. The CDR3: CASEGRNAYNEQFF.

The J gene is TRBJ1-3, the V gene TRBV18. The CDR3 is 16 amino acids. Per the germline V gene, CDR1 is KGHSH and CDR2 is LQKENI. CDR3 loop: CASSPQGLLSGNTIYF.

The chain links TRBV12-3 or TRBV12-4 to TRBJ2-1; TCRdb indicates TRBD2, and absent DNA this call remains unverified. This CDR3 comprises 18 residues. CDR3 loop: CASSLGLAGVPYYNEQFF.

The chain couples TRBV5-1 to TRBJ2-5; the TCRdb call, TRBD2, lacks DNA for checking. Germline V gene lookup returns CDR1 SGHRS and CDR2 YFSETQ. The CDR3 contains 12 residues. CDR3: CASSREGETQYF. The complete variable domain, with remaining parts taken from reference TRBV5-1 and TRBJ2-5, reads KAGVTQTPRYLIKTRGQQVTLSCSPISGHRSVSWYQQTPGQGLQFLFEYFSETQRNKGNFPGRFSGRQFSNSRSEMNVSTLELGDSALYLCASSREGETQYFGPGTRLLVL.

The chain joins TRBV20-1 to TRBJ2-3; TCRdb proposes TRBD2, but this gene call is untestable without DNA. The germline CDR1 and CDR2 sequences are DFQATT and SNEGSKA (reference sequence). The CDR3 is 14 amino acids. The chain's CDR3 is CSAQSSGFTDTQYF.

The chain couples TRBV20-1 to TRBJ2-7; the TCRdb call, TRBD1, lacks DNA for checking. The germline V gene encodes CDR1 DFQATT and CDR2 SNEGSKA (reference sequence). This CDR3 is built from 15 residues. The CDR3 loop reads CSARDRGQGVNEQYF.

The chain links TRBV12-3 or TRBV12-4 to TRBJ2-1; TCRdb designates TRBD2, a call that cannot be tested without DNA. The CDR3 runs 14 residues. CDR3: CASSNGLAGNEQFF.

The CDR3 here is CASSSQRGTAANEQFF. This sequence joins TRBV18 and TRBJ2-1; TCRdb proposes TRBD2, but this gene call is untestable without DNA. The length of the CDR3 is 16 residues. Germline CDR1 and CDR2: KGHSH and LQKENI.

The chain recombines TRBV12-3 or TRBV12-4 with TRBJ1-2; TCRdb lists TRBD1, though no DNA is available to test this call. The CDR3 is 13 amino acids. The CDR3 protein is CASSPAGGGGYTF.

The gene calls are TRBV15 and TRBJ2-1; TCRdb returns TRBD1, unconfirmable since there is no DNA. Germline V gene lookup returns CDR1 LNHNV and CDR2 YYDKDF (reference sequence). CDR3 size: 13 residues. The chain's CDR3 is CATSRWTGDEQFF.

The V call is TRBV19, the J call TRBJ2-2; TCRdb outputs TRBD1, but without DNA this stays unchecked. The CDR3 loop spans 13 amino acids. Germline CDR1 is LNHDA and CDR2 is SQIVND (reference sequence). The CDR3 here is CASKGVAAGELFF.

CDR3 residues: CASKVTGAGELFF. V and J are TRBV11-2 and TRBJ2-2; TCRdb's D gene call, TRBD1, goes unchecked for lack of DNA. From germline, CDR1 is SGHAT and CDR2 FQNNGV. CDR3 length: 13 amino acids. The full variable domain, its missing parts supplied by reference TRBV11-2 and TRBJ2-2, is EAGVAQSPRYKIIEKRQSVAFWCNPISGHATLYWYQQILGQGPKLLIQFQNNGVVDDSQLPKDRFSAERLKGVDSTLKIQPAKLEDSAVYLCASKVTGAGELFFGEGSRLTVL.

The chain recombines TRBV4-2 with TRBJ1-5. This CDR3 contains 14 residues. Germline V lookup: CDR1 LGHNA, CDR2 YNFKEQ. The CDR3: CASSQGLADQPQHF.

The CDR3 loop is CSASKGGSEQYF. The chain is built from TRBV20-1 and TRBJ2-7. The CDR3 consists of 12 residues. Germline lookup yields CDR1 DFQATT and CDR2 SNEGSKA (reference sequence).

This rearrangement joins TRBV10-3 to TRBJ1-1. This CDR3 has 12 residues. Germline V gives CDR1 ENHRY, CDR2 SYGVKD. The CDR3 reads CAISGGNTEAFF.

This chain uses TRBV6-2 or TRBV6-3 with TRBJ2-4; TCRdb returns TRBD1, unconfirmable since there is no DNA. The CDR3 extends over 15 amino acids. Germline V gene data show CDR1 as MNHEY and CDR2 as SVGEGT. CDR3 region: CASSPTELAKNIQYF.